This is a list of T cell receptor beta chains from one sample in a study of cytomegalovirus exposure and HLA in healthy donors. The method was immunoSEQ multiplex PCR; TCRdb's version includes in-frame clones alone and lacks a portion of them. The sample has around 94,000 clones, around 84% seen once. The sequenced sample consisted of PBMCs. These receptors originate from a human donor in good health. Each CDR3 is given with its conserved first and last residue. A D gene is named only where the DNA matches it firmly. Size is stated for part of the rows, as once, few or many counts, or as a class when the clone is expanded.

J	size	D	V	CDR3	DNA
TRBJ2-7	.	TRBD2	TRBV28	CASSFDRLAGGAGGYEQYF	TGTGCCAGCAGTTTCGATAGGCTAGCGGGAGGGGCCGGGGGCTACGAGCAGTACTTC
TRBJ2-3	.	TRBD2	TRBV9	CASSVEGSGGTYTQYF	TGTGCCAGCAGCGTAGAAGGTAGCGGGGGGACGTATACGCAGTATTTT
TRBJ2-1	.	TRBD2	TRBV7-2	CASSLTRDYQFF	TGTGCCAGCAGCTTAACACGGGACTATCAGTTCTTC
TRBJ2-3	.	TRBD1	TRBV11-3	CASSQTGEATDTQYF	TGTGCCAGCAGCCAGACAGGGGAGGCCACAGATACGCAGTATTTT
TRBJ1-1	.	.	TRBV7-3	CASSLIGPNTEAFF	TGTGCCAGCAGCTTAATTGGGCCGAACACTGAAGCTTTCTTT
TRBJ2-3	.	TRBD2	TRBV11-2	CASSFGGFGSDTQYF	TGTGCCAGCAGCTTCGGGGGGTTTGGATCGGATACGCAGTATTTT
TRBJ2-7	once	TRBD1	TRBV28	CASSPLQGVPYEQYF	TGTGCCAGCAGTCCACTACAGGGGGTACCCTACGAGCAGTACTTC
TRBJ2-5	.	.	TRBV2	CASTESSGRGETQYF	TGTGCCAGCACCGAGAGCTCCGGGAGAGGAGAGACCCAGTACTTC
TRBJ2-1	.	.	TRBV5-1	CASSLSLGLSYNEQFF	TGCGCCAGCAGCTTGTCCCTAGGTCTGTCCTACAATGAGCAGTTCTTC
TRBJ2-1	.	TRBD2	TRBV10-3	CAIGDPGLGYNEQFF	TGTGCCATCGGGGATCCGGGACTAGGCTACAATGAGCAGTTCTTC
TRBJ2-3	.	.	TRBV29-1	CSVEGLTDFSTDTQYF	TGCAGCGTTGAAGGGCTGACGGACTTTAGCACAGATACGCAGTATTTT
TRBJ2-6	.	TRBD2	TRBV29-1	CSVPGLAGPSGANVLTF	TGCAGCGTCCCCGGGTTAGCGGGACCCTCTGGGGCCAACGTCCTGACTTTC
TRBJ1-5	.	.	TRBV7-8	CASSLARGLSNQPQHF	TGTGCCAGCAGCTTAGCGCGCGGACTTAGCAATCAGCCCCAGCATTTT
TRBJ1-5	once	TRBD1	TRBV2	CASSDGTGYNQPQHF	TGTGCCAGCAGTGATGGGACAGGGTACAATCAGCCCCAGCATTTT
TRBJ1-5	once	TRBD1	TRBV29-1	CSVGGGRNQPQHF	TGCAGCGTCGGAGGGGGCCGCAATCAGCCCCAGCATTTT
TRBJ2-5	many	.	TRBV13	CASSPSPGEETQYF	TGTGCCAGCAGCCCTAGTCCAGGGGAAGAGACCCAGTACTTC
TRBJ2-1	.	TRBD2	TRBV19	CASSIVASGGAPYEQFF	TGTGCCAGTAGTATAGTCGCTAGCGGGGGGGCTCCCTATGAGCAGTTCTTC
TRBJ1-3	.	.	TRBV4-1	CASSQFGAGNTIYF	TGCGCCAGCAGCCAATTTGGGGCCGGAAACACCATATATTTT
TRBJ2-5	.	TRBD2	TRBV7-2	CASSLATSGRDQETQYF	TGTGCCAGCAGCTTGGCGACTAGCGGGAGGGACCAAGAGACCCAGTACTTC
TRBJ2-6	.	.	TRBV7-2	CASRRGGWGGTSGANVLTF	TGTGCCAGCAGGAGGGGGGGATGGGGAGGGACCTCTGGGGCCAACGTCCTGACTTTC
TRBJ2-5	.	TRBD2	TRBV29-1	CSVRLAGVGETQYF	TGCAGCGTGAGACTAGCGGGAGTTGGAGAGACCCAGTACTTC
TRBJ2-3	.	TRBD1	TRBV6-6	CASRSYGDRGDTQYF	TGTGCCAGCCGTTCGTATGGGGACAGGGGAGATACGCAGTATTTT
TRBJ2-7	.	TRBD1	TRBV19	CASSMGQSYEQYF	TGTGCCAGTAGTATGGGACAGTCCTACGAGCAGTACTTC